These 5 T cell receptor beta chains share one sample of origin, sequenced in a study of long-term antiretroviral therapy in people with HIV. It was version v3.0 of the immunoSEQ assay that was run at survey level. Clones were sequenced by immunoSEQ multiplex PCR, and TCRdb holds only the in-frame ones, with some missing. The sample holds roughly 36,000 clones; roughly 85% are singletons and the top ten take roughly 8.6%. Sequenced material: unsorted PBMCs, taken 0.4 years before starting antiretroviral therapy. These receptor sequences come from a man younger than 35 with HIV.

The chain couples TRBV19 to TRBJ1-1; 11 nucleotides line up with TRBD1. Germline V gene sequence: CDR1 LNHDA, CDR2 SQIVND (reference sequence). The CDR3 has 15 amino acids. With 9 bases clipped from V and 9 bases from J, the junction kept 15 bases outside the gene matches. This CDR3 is CASNRGGQGANKAFF. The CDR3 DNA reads TGTGCCAGCAACCGCGGAGGACAGGGGGCGAATAAAGCTTTCTTT.

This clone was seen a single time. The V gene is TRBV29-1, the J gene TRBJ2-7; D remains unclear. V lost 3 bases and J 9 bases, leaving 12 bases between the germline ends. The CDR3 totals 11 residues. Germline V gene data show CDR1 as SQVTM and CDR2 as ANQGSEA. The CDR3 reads CSVDDLRRQYF. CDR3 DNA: TGCAGCGTTGACGACCTTAGGCGGCAGTACTTC.

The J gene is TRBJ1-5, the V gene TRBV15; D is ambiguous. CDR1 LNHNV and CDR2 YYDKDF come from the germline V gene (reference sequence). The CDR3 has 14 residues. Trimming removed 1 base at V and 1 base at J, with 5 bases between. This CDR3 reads CATSRGTSNQPQHF. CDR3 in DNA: TGTGCCACCAGCAGAGGGACCAGCAATCAGCCCCAGCATTTT.

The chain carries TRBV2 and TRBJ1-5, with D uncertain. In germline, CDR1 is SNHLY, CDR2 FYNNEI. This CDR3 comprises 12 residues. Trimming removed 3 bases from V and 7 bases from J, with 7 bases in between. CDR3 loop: CASSDRMQPQHF. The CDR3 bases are TGTGCCAGCAGTGATCGGATGCAGCCCCAGCATTTT.

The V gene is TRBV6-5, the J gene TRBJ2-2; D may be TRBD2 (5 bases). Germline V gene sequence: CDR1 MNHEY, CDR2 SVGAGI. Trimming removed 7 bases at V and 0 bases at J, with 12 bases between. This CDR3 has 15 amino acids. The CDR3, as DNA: TGTGCCAGCAAAGGGCGGGCCTCGAACACCGGGGAGCTGTTTTTT. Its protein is CASKGRASNTGELFF.